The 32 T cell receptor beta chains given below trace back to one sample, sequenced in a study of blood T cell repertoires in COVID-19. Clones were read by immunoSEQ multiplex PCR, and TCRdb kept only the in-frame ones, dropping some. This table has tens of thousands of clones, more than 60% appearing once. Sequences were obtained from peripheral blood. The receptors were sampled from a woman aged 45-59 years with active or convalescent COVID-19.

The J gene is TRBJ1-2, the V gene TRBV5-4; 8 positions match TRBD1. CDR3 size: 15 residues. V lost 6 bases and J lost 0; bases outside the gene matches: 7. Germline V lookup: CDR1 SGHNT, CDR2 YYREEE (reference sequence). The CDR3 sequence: CASTRDRGANYGYTF. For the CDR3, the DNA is TGTGCCAGCACCCGCGACAGGGGCGCTAACTATGGCTACACCTTC.

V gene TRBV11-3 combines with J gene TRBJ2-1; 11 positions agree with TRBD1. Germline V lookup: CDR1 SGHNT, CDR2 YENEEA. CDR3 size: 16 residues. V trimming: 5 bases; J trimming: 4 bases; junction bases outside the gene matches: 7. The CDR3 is CASSGAGDRGYNEQFF. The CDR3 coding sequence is TGTGCCAGCAGCGGGGCCGGGGACAGGGGGTACAATGAGCAGTTCTTC.

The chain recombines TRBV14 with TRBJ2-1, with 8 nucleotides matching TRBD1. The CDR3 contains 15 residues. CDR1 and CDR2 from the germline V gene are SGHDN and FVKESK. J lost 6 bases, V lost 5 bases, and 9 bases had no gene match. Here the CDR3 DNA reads TGTGCCAGCAGCAAACTGGACAGGGTAGGCAATGAGCAGTTCTTC. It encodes CASSKLDRVGNEQFF. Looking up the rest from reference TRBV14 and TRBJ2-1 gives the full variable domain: EAGVTQFPSHSVIEKGQTVTLRCDPISGHDNLYWYRRVMGKEIKFLLHFVKESKQDESGMPNNRFLAERTGGTYSTLKVQPAELEDSGVYFCASSKLDRVGNEQFFGPGTRLTVL.

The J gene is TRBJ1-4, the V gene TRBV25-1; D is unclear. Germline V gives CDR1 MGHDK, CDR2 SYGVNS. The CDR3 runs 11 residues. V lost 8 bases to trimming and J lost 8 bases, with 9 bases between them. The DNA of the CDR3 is TGTGCCAGCTCCCCGGAGGAAAAACTGTTTTTT. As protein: CASSPEEKLFF.

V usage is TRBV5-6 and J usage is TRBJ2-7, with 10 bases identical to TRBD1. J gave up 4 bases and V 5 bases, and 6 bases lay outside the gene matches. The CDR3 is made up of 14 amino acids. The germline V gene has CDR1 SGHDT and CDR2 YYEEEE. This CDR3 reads CASRRTGGGYEQYF. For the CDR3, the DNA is TGTGCCAGCAGGAGGACAGGGGGAGGGTACGAGCAGTACTTC.

This chain's CDR3 is CATSSPPHRVGAFF. Written as DNA, the CDR3 is TGTGCCACCAGTTCCCCCCCCCACAGGGTGGGAGCTTTCTTT. The chain is built from TRBV24-1 and TRBJ1-1; tentatively, D is TRBD1 (6 bases). This CDR3 has 14 residues. V lost 6 bases to trimming and J lost 10 bases, with 20 bases between them. Germline CDR1 reads KGHDR; CDR2 reads SFDVKD.

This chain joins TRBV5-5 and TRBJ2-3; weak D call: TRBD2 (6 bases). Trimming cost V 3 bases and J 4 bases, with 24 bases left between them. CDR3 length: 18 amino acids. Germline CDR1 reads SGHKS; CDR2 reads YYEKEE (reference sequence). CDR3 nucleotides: TGTGCCAGCAGCTCGTCGCAACTAGCTCTAATTCCACCAGATACGCAGTATTTT. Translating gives CASSSSQLALIPPDTQYF.

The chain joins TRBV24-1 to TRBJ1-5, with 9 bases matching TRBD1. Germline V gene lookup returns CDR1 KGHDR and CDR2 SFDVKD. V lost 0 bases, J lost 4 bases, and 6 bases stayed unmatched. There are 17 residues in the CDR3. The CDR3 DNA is TGTGCCACCAGTGATTTGCCACCCGGACAGGGGAATCAGCCCCAGCATTTT. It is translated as CATSDLPPGQGNQPQHF.

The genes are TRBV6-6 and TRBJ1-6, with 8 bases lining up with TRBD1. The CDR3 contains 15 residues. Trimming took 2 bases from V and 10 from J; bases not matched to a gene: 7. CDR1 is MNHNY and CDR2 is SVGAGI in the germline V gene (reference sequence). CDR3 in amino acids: CASSYMTGERSPLHF. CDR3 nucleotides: TGTGCCAGCAGTTACATGACAGGGGAGAGGTCACCCCTCCACTTT.

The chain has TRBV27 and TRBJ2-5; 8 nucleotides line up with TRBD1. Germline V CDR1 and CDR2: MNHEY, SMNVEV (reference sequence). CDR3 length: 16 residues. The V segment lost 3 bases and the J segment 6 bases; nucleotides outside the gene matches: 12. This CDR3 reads CASSLFTGGDKKTQYF. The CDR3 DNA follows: TGTGCCAGCAGTTTGTTTACAGGGGGAGATAAAAAGACCCAGTACTTC.

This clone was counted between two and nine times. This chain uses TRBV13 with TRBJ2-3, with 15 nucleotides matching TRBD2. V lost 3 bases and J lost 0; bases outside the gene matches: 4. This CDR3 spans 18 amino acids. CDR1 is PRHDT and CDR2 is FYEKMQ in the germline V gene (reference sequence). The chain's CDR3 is CASSLGLAGGASTDTQYF. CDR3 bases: TGTGCCAGCAGCTTGGGACTAGCGGGGGGTGCTAGCACAGATACGCAGTATTTT.

CDR3 sequence reads: CASSLREGETQYF. Here the CDR3 DNA reads TGTGCCAGCAGCCTCAGGGAGGGAGAGACCCAGTACTTC. The chain has TRBV4-2 and TRBJ2-5; 7 nucleotides line up with TRBD2. The germline CDR1 and CDR2 sequences are LGHNA and YNFKEQ. The CDR3 extends over 13 amino acids. J lost 4 bases, V lost 4 bases, and 3 bases had no gene match.

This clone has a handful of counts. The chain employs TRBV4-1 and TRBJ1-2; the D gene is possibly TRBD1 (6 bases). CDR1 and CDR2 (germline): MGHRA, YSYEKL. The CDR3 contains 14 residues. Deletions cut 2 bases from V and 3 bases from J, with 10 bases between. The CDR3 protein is CASSQPTGYYGYTF. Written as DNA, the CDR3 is TGCGCCAGCAGCCAACCGACAGGCTACTATGGCTACACCTTC.

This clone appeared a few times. The CDR3 DNA is TGTGCCAGCAATCTCGGGGAAGATCAGCCCCAGCATTTT. Amino acids: CASNLGEDQPQHF. The gene calls are TRBV2 and TRBJ1-5; no firm D call. Trimming took off 7 bases at V and 5 bases at J, with 12 bases between the two ends. Germline assignment: CDR1 SNHLY and CDR2 FYNNEI. This CDR3 is 13 amino acids long.

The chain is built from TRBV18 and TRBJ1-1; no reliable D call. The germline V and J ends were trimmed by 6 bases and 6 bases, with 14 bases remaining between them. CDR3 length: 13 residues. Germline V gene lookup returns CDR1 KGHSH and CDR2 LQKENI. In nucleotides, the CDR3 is TGTGCCAGCTCTGGGAGGCAGGACGCTGAAGCTTTCTTT. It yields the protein CASSGRQDAEAFF.

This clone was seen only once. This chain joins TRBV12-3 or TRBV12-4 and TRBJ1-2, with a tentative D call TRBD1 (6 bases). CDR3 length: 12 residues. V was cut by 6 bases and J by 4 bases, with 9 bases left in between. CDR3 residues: CASSRGGYGYTF. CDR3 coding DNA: TGTGCCAGCAGCAGAGGGGGCTATGGCTACACCTTC.

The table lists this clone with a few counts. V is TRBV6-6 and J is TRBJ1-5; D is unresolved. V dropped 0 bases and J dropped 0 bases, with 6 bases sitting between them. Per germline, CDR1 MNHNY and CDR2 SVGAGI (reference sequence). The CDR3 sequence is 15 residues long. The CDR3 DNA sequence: TGTGCCAGCAGTTACTCTCGGTATAGCAATCAGCCCCAGCATTTT. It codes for CASSYSRYSNQPQHF.

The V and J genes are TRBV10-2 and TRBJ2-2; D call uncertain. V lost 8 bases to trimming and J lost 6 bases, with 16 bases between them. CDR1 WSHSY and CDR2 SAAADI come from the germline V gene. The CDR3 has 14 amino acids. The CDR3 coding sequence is TGCGCCAGCTGTCTTGGTCCTAACGCCGGGGAGCTGTTTTTT. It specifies CASCLGPNAGELFF.

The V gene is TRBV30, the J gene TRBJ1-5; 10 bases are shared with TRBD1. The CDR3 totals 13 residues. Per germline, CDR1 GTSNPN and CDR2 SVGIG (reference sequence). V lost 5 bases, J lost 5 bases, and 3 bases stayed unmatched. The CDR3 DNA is TGTGCCTGGGACAGGGGGCAGGATCAGCCCCAGCATTTT. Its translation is CAWDRGQDQPQHF.

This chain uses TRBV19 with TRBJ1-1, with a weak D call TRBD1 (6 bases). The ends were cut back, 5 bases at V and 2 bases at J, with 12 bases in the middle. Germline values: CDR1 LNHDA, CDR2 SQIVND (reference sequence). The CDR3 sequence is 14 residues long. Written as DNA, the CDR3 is TGTGCCAGTAGTTACTGGGACACCAACACTGAAGCTTTCTTT. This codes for CASSYWDTNTEAFF.

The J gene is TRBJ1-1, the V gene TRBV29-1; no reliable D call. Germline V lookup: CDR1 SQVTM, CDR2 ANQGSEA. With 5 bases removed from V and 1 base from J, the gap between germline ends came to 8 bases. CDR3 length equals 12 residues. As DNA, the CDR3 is TGCAGCGTTATGCGGCCGAACACTGAAGCTTTCTTT. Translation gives CSVMRPNTEAFF.

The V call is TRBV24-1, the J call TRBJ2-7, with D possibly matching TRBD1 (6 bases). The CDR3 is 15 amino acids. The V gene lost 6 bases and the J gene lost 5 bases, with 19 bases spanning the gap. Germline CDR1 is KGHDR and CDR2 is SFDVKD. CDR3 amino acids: CATSNSAGADDEQYF. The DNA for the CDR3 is TGTGCCACCAGTAATTCGGCAGGGGCGGACGACGAGCAGTACTTC.

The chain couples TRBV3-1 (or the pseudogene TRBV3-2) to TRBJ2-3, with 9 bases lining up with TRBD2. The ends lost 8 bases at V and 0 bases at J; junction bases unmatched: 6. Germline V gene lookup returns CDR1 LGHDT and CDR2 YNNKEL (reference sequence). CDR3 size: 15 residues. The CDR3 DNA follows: TGTGCCAGCGTAGCTAGCGGGGTTAGCACAGATACGCAGTATTTT. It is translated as CASVASGVSTDTQYF.

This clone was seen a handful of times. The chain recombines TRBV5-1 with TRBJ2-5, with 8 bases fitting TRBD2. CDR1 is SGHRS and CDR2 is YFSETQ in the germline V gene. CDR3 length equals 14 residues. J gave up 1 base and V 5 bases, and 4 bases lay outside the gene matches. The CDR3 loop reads CASSEAGAQETQYF. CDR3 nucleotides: TGCGCCAGCAGTGAAGCGGGAGCCCAAGAGACCCAGTACTTC.

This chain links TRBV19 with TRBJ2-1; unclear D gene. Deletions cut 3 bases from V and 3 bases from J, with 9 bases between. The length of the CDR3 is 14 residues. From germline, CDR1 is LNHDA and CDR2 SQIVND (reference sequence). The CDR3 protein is CASSISLDYNEQFF. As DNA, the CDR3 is TGTGCCAGTAGTATTAGTCTCGACTACAATGAGCAGTTCTTC.

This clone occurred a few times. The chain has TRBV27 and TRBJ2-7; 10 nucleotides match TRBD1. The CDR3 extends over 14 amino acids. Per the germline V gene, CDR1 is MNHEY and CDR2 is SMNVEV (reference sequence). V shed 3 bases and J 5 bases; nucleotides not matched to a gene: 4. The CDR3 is CASSFGTGVNEQYF. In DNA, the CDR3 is TGTGCCAGCAGTTTCGGGACAGGGGTGAACGAGCAGTACTTC.

CDR3 nucleotide sequence: TGTGCCTGGAGAAAGACAGGGTCGAACGGGGAGCTGTTTTTT. Its translation is CAWRKTGSNGELFF. V gene TRBV30 combines with J gene TRBJ2-2; TRBD1 matches at 7 bases. The V gene's germline CDR1 is GTSNPN and CDR2 SVGIG (reference sequence). This CDR3 is 14 amino acids long. Trimming at V came to 3 bases and at J to 7 bases, leaving 8 bases not matched to a gene.

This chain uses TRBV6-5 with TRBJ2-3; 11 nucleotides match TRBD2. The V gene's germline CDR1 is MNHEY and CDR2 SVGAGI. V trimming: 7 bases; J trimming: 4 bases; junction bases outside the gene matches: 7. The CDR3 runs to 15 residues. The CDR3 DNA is TGTGCCAGCATTCCCCTAGCGGGGGGAGCAGATACGCAGTATTTT. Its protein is CASIPLAGGADTQYF.

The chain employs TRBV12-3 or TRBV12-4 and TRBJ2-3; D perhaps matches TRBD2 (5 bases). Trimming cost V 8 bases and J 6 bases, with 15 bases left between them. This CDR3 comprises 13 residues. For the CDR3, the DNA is TGTGCCAGCGGGAGAGAGATGGAGGATACGCAGTATTTT. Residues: CASGREMEDTQYF.

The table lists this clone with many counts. The CDR3 nucleotides are TGTGCCAGCAGTTCCCTAGCGGGGCGGGGGGATACGCAGTATTTT. This codes for CASSSLAGRGDTQYF. V gene TRBV6-6 combines with J gene TRBJ2-3, with 9 bases fitting TRBD2. V shed 4 bases, J shed 6 bases, and the junction held 8 bases outside the gene matches. The length of the CDR3 is 15 residues. CDR1 MNHNY and CDR2 SVGAGI come from the germline V gene (reference sequence).

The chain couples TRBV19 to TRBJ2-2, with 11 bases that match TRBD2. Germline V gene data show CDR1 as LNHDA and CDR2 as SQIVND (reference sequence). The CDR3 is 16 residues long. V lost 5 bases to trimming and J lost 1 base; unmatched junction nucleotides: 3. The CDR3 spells CASSSGTSGNTGELFF. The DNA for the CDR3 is TGTGCCAGTAGTTCCGGGACTAGCGGGAACACCGGGGAGCTGTTTTTT.

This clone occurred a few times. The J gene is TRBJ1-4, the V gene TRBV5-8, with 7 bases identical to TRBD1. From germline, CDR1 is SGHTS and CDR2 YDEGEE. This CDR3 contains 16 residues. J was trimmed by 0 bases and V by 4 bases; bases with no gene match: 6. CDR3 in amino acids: CASSEGQLATNEKLFF. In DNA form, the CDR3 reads TGTGCCAGCAGCGAGGGACAGCTCGCAACTAATGAAAAACTGTTTTTT.